This T cell receptor (beta chain) emerged from a study of T cell changes during pregnancy in multiple sclerosis. Profiling relied on immunoSEQ multiplex PCR, and the TCRdb table lists in-frame clones only, not all of them. The sample has about 110,000 clones; 80% to 95% are singletons. The junction had 10 bases not matched to a gene; V was cut back by 11 bases and J by 7 bases. Germline CDR1 and CDR2: MNHNS and SASEGT. The CDR3 extends over 13 amino acids. This clonotype was sampled from a female donor with multiple sclerosis, enrolled in a pregnancy study. This specimen consisted of peripheral blood, obtained after pregnancy. The chain joins TRBV6-1 to TRBJ2-5; TRBD1 aligns across 10 bases. CDR3 bases: TGTGCCTCTTCCCGGGACAGGGGATGGACCCAGTACTTC. Protein sequence: CASSRDRGWTQYF.